This TCR beta chain was captured by sequencing in a study of cytomegalovirus exposure and HLA in healthy donors. The repertoire was sequenced with immunoSEQ multiplex PCR; TCRdb's copy has only in-frame clones and lacks some. The sample lists 78,000 or so clones, almost 97% occurring once. The CDR3 is 13 residues long. V was shortened by 6 bases and J by 0 bases, with 8 bases between the two germline ends. CDR1 is MNHNS, CDR2 SASEGT, per germline. Input material: PBMCs. The V call is TRBV6-1, the J call TRBJ1-2; D unresolved. This clonotype originated in a man aged 18 to 30 in good health and CMV-seropositive. The CDR3 coding sequence is TGTGCCAGCAGATTGATAGCTAACTATGGCTACACCTTC. This translates into CASRLIANYGYTF.